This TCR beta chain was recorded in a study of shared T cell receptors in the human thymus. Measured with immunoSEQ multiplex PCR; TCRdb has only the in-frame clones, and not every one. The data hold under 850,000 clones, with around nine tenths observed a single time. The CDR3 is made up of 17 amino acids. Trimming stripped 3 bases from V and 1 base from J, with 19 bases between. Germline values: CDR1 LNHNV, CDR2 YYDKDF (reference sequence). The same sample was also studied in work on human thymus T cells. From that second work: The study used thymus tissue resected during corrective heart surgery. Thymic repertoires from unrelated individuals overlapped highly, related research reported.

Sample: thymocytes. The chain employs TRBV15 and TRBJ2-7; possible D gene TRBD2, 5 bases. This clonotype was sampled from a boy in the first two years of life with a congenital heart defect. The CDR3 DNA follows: TGTGCCACCAGCAGGGATCTTGAGGTAGCGCCTTCCTACGAGCAGTACTTC. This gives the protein CATSRDLEVAPSYEQYF.